The clone carrying this TCR beta chain was detected only once. The data derive from a study of CD8 T cells in Susac syndrome. This CDR3 region has 14 residues. V was shortened by 4 bases and J by 1 base, with 10 bases between the two germline ends. CDR1 is MNHEY and CDR2 is SVGAGI in the germline V gene. About 0.5 to 1 ug RNA was reverse transcribed with random hexamers. Multiplex immunoSEQ PCR targeted 54 Vbeta and 13 Jbeta TCR beta segments. TCRdb fed the immunoSEQ multiplex PCR reads into MiXCR, producing one record per CDR3 protein. The repertoire includes roughly 50,000 distinct CDR3 sequences, over 90% of them detected once, and approximately 0.41% sits in the top ten.

The specimen was CD8+ T cells from PBMCs. The chain carries TRBV6-5 and TRBJ1-1, with no clear D. This receptor was obtained from a human donor in good health. CDR3 nucleotide sequence: TGTGCCAGCAGTTTACTCACAGAGAACACTGAAGCTTTCTTT. This sequence encodes CASSLLTENTEAFF.